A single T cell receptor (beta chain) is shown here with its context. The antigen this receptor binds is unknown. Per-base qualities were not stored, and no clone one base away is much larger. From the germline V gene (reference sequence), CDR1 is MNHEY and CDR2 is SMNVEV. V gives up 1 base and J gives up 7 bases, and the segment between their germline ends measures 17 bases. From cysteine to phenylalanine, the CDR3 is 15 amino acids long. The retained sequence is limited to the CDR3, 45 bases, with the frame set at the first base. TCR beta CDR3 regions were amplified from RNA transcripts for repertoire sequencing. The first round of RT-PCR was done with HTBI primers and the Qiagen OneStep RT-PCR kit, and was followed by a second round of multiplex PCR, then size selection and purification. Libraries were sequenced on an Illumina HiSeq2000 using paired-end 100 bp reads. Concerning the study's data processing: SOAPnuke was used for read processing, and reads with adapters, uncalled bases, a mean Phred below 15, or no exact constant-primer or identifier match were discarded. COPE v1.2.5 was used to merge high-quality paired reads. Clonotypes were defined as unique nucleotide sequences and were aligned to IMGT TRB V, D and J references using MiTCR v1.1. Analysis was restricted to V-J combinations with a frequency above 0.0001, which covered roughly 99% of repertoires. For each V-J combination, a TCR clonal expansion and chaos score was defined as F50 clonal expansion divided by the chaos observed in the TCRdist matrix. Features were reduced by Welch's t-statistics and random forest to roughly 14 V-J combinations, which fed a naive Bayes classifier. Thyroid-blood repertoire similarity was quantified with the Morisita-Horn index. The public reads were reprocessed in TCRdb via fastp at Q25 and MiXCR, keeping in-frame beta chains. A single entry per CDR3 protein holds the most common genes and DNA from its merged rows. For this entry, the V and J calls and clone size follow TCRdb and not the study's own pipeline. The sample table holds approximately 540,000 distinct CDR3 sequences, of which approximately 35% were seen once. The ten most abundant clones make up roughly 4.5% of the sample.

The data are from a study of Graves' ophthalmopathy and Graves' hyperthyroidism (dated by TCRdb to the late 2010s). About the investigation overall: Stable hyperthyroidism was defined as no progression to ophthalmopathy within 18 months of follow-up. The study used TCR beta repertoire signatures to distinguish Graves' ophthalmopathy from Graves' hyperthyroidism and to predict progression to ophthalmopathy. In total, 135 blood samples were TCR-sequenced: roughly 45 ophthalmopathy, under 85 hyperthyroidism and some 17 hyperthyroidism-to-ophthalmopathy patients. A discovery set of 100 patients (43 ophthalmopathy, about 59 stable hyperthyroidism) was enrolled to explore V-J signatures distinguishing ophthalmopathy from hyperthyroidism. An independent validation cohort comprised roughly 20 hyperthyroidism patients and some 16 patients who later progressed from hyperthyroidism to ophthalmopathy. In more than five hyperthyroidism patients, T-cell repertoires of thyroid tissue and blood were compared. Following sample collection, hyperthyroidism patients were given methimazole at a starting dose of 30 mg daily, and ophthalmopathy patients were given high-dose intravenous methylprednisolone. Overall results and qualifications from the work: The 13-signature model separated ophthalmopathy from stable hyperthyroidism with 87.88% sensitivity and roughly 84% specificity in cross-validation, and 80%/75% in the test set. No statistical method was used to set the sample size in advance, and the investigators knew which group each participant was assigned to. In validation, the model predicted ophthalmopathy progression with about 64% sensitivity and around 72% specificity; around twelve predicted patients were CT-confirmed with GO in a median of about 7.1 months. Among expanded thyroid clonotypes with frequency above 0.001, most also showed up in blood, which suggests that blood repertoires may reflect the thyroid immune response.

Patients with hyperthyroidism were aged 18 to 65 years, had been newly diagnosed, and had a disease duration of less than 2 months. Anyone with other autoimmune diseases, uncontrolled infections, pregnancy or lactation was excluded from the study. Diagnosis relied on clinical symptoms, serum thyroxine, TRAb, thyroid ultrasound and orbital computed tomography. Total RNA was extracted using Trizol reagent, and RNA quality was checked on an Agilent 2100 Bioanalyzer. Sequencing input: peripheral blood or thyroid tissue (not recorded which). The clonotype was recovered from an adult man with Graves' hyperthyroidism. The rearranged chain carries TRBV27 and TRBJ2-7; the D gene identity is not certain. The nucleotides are TGTGCCAGCAGTTTATACCGAGACCTATTGCGGGAGCAGTACTTC. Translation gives CASSLYRDLLREQYF.